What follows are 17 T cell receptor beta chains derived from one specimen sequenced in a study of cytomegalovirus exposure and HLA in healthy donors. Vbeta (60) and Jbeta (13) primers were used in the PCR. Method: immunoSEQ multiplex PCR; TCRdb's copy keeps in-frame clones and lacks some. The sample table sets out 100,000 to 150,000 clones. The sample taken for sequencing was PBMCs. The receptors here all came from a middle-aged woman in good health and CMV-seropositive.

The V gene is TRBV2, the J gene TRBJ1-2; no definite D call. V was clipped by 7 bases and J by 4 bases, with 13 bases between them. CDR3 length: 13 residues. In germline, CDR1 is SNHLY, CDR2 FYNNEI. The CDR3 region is CASTAETFYGYTF. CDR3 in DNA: TGTGCCAGCACTGCTGAGACATTCTATGGCTACACCTTC.

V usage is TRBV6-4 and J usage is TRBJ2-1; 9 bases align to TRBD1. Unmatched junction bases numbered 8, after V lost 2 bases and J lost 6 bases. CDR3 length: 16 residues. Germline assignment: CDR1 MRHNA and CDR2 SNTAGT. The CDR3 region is CASSDRSGQGSNEQFF. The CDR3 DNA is TGTGCCAGCAGTGACAGGTCAGGACAGGGGAGCAATGAGCAGTTCTTC.

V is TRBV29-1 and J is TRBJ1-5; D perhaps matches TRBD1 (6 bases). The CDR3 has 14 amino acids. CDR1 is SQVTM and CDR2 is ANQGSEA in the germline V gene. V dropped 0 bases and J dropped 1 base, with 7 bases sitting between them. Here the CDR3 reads CSVEDRGSNQPQHF. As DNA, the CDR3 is TGCAGCGTTGAAGACAGGGGAAGCAATCAGCCCCAGCATTTT. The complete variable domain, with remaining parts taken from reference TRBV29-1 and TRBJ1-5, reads SAVISQKPSRDICQRGTSLTIQCQVDSQVTMMFWYRQQPGQSLTLIATANQGSEATYESGFVIDKFPISRPNLTFSTLTVSNMSPEDSSIYLCSVEDRGSNQPQHFGDGTRLSIL.

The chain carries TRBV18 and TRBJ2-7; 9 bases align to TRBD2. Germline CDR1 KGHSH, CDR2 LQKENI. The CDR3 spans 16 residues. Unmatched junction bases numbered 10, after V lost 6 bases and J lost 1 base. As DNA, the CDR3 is TGTGCCAGCTCCCCTAAACTAGCGGGCGCTTCCTACGAGCAGTACTTC. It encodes CASSPKLAGASYEQYF.

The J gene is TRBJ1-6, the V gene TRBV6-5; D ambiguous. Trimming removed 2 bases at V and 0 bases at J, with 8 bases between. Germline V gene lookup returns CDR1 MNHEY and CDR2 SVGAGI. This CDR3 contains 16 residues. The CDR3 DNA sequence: TGTGCCAGCAGTTACGCAACGGGCTCCTATAATTCACCCCTCCACTTT. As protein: CASSYATGSYNSPLHF.

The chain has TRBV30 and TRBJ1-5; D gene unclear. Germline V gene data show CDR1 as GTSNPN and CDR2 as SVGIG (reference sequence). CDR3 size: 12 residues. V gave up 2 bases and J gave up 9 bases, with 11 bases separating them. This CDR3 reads CAWSTGSGPQHF. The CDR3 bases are TGTGCCTGGAGTACGGGGTCTGGGCCCCAGCATTTT.

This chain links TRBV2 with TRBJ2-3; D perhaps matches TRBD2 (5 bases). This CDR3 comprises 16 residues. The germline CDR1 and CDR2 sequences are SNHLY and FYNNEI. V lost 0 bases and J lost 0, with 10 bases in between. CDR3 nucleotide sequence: TGTGCCAGCAGTGAAGCGCGGGCGGCTAGCACAGATACGCAGTATTTT. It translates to CASSEARAASTDTQYF.

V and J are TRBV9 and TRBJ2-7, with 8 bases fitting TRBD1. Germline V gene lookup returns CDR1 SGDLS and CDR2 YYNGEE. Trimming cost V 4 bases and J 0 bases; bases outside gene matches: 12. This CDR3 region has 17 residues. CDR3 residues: CASSPETVDRVSYEQYF. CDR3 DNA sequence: TGTGCCAGCAGCCCCGAAACTGTGGACAGGGTCTCCTACGAGCAGTACTTC.

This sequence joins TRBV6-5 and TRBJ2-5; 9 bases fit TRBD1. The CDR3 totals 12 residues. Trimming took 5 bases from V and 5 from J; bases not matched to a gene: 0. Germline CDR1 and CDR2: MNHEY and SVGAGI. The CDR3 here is CASSTGGETQYF. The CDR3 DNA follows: TGTGCCAGCAGTACAGGGGGCGAGACCCAGTACTTC.

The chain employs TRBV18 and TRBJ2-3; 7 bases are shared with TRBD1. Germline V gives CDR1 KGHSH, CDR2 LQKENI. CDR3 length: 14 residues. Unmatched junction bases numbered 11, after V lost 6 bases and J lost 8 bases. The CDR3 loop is CASSPGTEHLTQYF. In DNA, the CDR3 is TGTGCCAGCTCCCCCGGGACAGAGCATCTTACGCAGTATTTT. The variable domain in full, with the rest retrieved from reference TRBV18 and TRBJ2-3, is NAGVMQNPRHLVRRRGQEARLRCSPMKGHSHVYWYRQLPEEGLKFMVYLQKENIIDESGMPKERFSAEFPKEGPSILRIQQVVRGDSAAYFCASSPGTEHLTQYFGPGTRLTVL.

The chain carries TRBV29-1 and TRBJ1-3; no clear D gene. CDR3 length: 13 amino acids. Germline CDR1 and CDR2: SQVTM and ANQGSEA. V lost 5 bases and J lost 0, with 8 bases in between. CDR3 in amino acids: CSVSPGSGNTIYF. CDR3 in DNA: TGCAGCGTTTCCCCCGGCTCTGGAAACACCATATATTTT.

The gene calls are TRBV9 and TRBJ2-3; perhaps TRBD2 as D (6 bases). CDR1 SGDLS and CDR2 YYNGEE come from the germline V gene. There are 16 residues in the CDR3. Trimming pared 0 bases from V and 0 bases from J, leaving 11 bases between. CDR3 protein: CASSVAGGSSTDTQYF. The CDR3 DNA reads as TGTGCCAGCAGCGTAGCTGGGGGGTCTAGCACAGATACGCAGTATTTT.

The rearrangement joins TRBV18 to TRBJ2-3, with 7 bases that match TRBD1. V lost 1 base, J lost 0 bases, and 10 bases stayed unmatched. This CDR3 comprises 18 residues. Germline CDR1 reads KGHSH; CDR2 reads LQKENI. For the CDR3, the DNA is TGTGCCAGCTCACCACTGGCAAGGACAGGCCTTAGCACAGATACGCAGTATTTT. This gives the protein CASSPLARTGLSTDTQYF.

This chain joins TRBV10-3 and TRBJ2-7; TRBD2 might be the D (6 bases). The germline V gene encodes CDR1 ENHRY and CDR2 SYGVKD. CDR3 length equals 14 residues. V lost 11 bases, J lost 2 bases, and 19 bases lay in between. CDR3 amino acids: CAVNDGRGAYEQYF. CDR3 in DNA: TGTGCCGTCAACGACGGGAGAGGGGCCTACGAGCAGTACTTC.

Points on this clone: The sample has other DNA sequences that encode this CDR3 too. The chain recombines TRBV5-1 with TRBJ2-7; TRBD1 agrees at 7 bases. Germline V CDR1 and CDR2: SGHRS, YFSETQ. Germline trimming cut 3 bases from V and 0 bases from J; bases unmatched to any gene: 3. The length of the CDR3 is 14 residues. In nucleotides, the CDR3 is TGCGCCAGCAGCTCCTCAGGGGGCTCCTACGAGCAGTACTTC. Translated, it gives CASSSSGGSYEQYF. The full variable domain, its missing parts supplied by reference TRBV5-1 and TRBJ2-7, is KAGVTQTPRYLIKTRGQQVTLSCSPISGHRSVSWYQQTPGQGLQFLFEYFSETQRNKGNFPGRFSGRQFSNSRSEMNVSTLELGDSALYLCASSSSGGSYEQYFGPGTRLTVT.

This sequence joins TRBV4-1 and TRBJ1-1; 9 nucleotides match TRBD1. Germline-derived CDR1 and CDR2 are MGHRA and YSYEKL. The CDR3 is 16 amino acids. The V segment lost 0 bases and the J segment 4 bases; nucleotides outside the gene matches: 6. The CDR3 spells CASSQEATGGITEAFF. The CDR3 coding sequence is TGCGCCAGCAGCCAAGAGGCGACAGGGGGTATCACTGAAGCTTTCTTT.

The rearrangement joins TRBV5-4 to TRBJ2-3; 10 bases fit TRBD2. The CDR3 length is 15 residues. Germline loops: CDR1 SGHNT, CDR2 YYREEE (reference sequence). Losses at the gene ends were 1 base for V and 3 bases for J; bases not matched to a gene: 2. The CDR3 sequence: CASSLRSGRTDTQYF. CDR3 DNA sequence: TGTGCCAGCAGCTTGCGTAGCGGGAGGACAGATACGCAGTATTTT.